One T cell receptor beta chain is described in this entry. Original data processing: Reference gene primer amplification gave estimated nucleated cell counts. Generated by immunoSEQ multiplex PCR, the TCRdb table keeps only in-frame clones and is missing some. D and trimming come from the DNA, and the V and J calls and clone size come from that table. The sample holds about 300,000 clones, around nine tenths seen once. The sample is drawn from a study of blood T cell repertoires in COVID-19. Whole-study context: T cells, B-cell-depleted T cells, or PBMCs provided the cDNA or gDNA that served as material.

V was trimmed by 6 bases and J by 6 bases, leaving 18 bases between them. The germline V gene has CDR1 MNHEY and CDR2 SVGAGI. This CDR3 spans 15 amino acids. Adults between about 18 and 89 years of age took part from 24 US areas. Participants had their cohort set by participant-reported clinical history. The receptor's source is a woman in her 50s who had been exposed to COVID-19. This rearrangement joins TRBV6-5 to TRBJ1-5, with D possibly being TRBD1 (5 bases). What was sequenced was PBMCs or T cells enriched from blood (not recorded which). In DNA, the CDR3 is TGTGCCAGCAGGCCCCGCCAGGGCGTCGGTCAGCCCCAGCATTTT. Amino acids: CASRPRQGVGQPQHF.